Each of the 20 T cell receptor beta chains below was sequenced from the same sample in a study of T cell repertoires in cytomegalovirus infection. Antigens of these TCRs are unknown. TCRdb itself ran the reads through MiXCR, one entry per CDR3 protein. Of 830,000 or so distinct CDR3 sequences listed, approximately 32% were seen once; the top ten hold around 11%. Sample: cultured CD8+ T cells from PBMCs, taken from culture after CMV antigen stimulation. These TCRs come from a human donor in good health (CMV status not recorded). Some clones in this sample may be carry-over from other donors' samples.

This chain uses TRBV7-4 with TRBJ2-3; the match to TRBD1 covers 8 bases. The CDR3 is 16 amino acids. Germline V gene sequence: CDR1 SGHVT, CDR2 SQSDAQ. V lost 5 bases, J lost 3 bases, and 10 bases stayed unmatched. DNA for the CDR3: TGTGCCAGCAGCCCCGCGGACAGGGTAAAAACAGATACGCAGTATTTT. This sequence encodes CASSPADRVKTDTQYF.

The V gene is TRBV6-5, the J gene TRBJ1-2; 7 bases align to TRBD1. Germline CDR1 reads MNHEY; CDR2 reads SVGAGI. This CDR3 comprises 14 residues. J was trimmed by 7 bases and V by 7 bases; bases with no gene match: 12. DNA for the CDR3: TGTGCCAGCAATAGACAGGGAGGGCATTTTGGCTACACCTTC. Its translation is CASNRQGGHFGYTF.

The chain recombines TRBV4-3 with TRBJ2-6, with no clear D. CDR1 and CDR2 (germline): LGHNA, YSLEER. The CDR3 totals 17 residues. Trimming removed 1 base at V and 0 bases at J, with 10 bases between. The DNA for the CDR3 is TGCGCCAGCAGCCAAGGAGTGAGGATCTCTGGGGCCAACGTCCTGACTTTC. It is translated as CASSQGVRISGANVLTF.

The genes are TRBV7-6 and TRBJ2-5, with TRBD1 as a possible D gene (5 bases). The CDR3 loop spans 12 amino acids. From germline, CDR1 is SGHVS and CDR2 FNYEAQ. Trimming shortened V by 5 bases and J by 4 bases, and 8 bases separated the two germline ends. This CDR3 reads CASSNRRETQYF. In DNA, the CDR3 is TGTGCCAGCAGCAACAGGCGAGAGACCCAGTACTTC.

The V and J genes are TRBV6-8 and TRBJ1-2, with TRBD1 as a possible D gene (5 bases). CDR1 and CDR2 (germline): MNHGY, SAAAGT. The CDR3 loop spans 15 amino acids. Trimming removed 0 bases at V and 2 bases at J, with 10 bases between. Written as DNA, the CDR3 is TGTGCCAGCAGTTACTCCCCACAGGACAACTATGGCTACACCTTC. This translates into CASSYSPQDNYGYTF.

This clonotype was counted between two and nine times. The chain employs TRBV23-1 and TRBJ2-7, with D possibly matching TRBD2 (6 bases). TRBV23-1 falls under the ORF class, with uncertain function. The CDR3 runs 17 residues. Trimming removed 3 bases at V and 6 bases at J, with 24 bases between. The DNA for the CDR3 is TGCGCCAGCAGTCACGATCCGGGAGCAGGGTCGGATATCGAGCAGTACGTC. Its protein product is CASSHDPGAGSDIEQYV.

This chain joins TRBV12-3 or TRBV12-4 and TRBJ1-4; D remains unclear. Trimming removed 5 bases from V and 6 bases from J, with 10 bases in between. The CDR3 covers 13 residues. CDR3 coding DNA: TGTGCCAGCAGTGGCCCTGCGTATGAAAAACTGTTTTTT. Amino acid sequence: CASSGPAYEKLFF.

J is TRBJ1-5 and V is TRBV27; no definite D call. V dropped 0 bases and J dropped 6 bases, with 12 bases sitting between them. The germline V gene has CDR1 MNHEY and CDR2 SMNVEV (reference sequence). The CDR3 extends over 15 amino acids. CDR3: CASSLSTAVGQPQHF. The DNA for the CDR3 is TGTGCCAGCAGTTTATCGACGGCAGTAGGTCAGCCCCAGCATTTT.

This clonotype was counted many times. The chain has TRBV6-5 and TRBJ1-6; D may be TRBD1 (6 bases). Trimming stripped 6 bases from V and 10 bases from J, with 16 bases between. CDR3 size: 14 residues. CDR1 and CDR2 from the germline V gene are MNHEY and SVGAGI. CDR3 nucleotide sequence: TGTGCCAGCAGGTCTTTTGGACAGCCATCACCCCTCCACTTT. It codes for CASRSFGQPSPLHF.

The J gene is TRBJ2-1, the V gene TRBV4-1; 11 positions match TRBD1. V dropped 6 bases and J dropped 5; count of bases not matched to a gene: 9. Germline V gives CDR1 MGHRA, CDR2 YSYEKL. This CDR3 spans 16 amino acids. CDR3 nucleotides: TGCGCCAGCAGGATGAGGGGGACAGGGGGGAACAATGAGCAGTTCTTC. This translates into CASRMRGTGGNNEQFF.

The V and J genes are TRBV7-9 and TRBJ1-2; D perhaps matches TRBD1 (5 bases). Germline loops: CDR1 SEHNR, CDR2 FQNEAQ (reference sequence). V was pared by 2 bases and J by 8 bases, with 27 bases between. The length of the CDR3 is 18 residues. The CDR3 protein is CASSLLRASGRNRAGYTF. The CDR3 nucleotides are TGTGCCAGCAGCTTACTGAGGGCTTCAGGGCGTAATCGGGCGGGCTACACCTTC.

This clonotype was counted many times. The rearrangement uses TRBV7-8 and TRBJ1-4, with 7 bases identical to TRBD1. This CDR3 contains 15 residues. The germline gives CDR1 SGHVS, CDR2 FQNEAQ. Trimming at V came to 4 bases and at J to 2 bases, leaving 4 bases not matched to a gene. CDR3 nucleotides: TGTGCCAGCAGCTCGACAGGGTCCACTAATGAAAAACTGTTTTTT. This sequence encodes CASSSTGSTNEKLFF.

This clonotype was counted only a few times. CDR3 sequence (DNA): TGTGCCAGCAGCTTACTGCGGGGGACCACAGATACGCAGTATTTT. Its protein product is CASSLLRGTTDTQYF. The chain couples TRBV7-9 to TRBJ2-3; 7 positions match TRBD2. The ends lost 2 bases at V and 2 bases at J; junction bases unmatched: 4. The CDR3 is 15 residues long. Germline V gene sequence: CDR1 SEHNR, CDR2 FQNEAQ (reference sequence).

Comments on this clonotype: Since a much larger clone is just one base distant, this may be a read error. The CDR3 DNA sequence: TGTGCCAGCAGCTCAGCCCAGGGTGCGGACTCACCCCTCCACTTT. It translates to CASSSAQGADSPLHF. The V and J genes are TRBV7-6 and TRBJ1-6, with a possible D match to TRBD1 (5 bases). V was clipped by 4 bases and J by 10 bases, with 17 bases between them. The CDR3 has 15 residues. Germline CDR1 SGHVS, CDR2 FNYEAQ.

This chain links TRBV20-1 with TRBJ2-7; D possibly uses TRBD1 or TRBD2 (6 bases each). The CDR3 spans 14 residues. The germline V and J ends were trimmed by 5 bases and 0 bases, with 14 bases remaining between them. The germline gives CDR1 DFQATT, CDR2 SNEGSKA (reference sequence). The CDR3: CSAGGLHSSYEQYV. CDR3 bases: TGCAGTGCTGGGGGGCTACACAGCTCCTACGAGCAGTACGTC.

This clonotype has more than one count but fewer than ten. The chain carries TRBV4-3 and TRBJ1-6; D gene ambiguous. Germline loops: CDR1 LGHNA, CDR2 YSLEER. The CDR3 consists of 17 residues. Trimming took 0 bases from V and 2 from J, leaving 11 bases between them. CDR3 amino acids: CASSQDYGWTYNSPLHF. In DNA, the CDR3 is TGCGCCAGCAGCCAAGACTACGGGTGGACCTATAATTCACCCCTCCACTTT.

This clonotype was detected only a few times. This chain joins TRBV6-5 and TRBJ1-3, with D possibly matching TRBD1 (5 bases). The CDR3 length is 14 residues. Germline assignment: CDR1 MNHEY and CDR2 SVGAGI. The germline V and J ends were trimmed by 6 bases and 3 bases, with 12 bases remaining between them. The CDR3 reads CASRTGGVGNTIYF. CDR3 sequence (DNA): TGTGCCAGCAGGACTGGGGGGGTTGGAAACACCATATATTTT.

This clonotype was recorded at least ten times. The chain carries TRBV7-8 and TRBJ2-3; D gene unclear. The V end was cut by 1 base, the J end by 4 bases, with 9 bases between. The CDR3 is made up of 14 amino acids. From germline, CDR1 is SGHVS and CDR2 FQNEAQ. DNA of the CDR3: TGTGCCAGCAGCTTAGGCTTTAACTCAGATACGCAGTATTTT. Its translation: CASSLGFNSDTQYF.

This clonotype turned up a few times. This chain connects TRBV12-3 or TRBV12-4 to TRBJ2-5; 9 bases line up with TRBD1. This CDR3 contains 16 residues. V lost 3 bases, J lost 2 bases, and 7 bases stayed unmatched. CDR3 sequence: CASSFWYRGLQETQYF. The DNA for the CDR3 is TGTGCCAGCAGTTTCTGGTACAGGGGGCTGCAAGAGACCCAGTACTTC.

The chain couples TRBV6-1 to TRBJ2-2, with D possibly TRBD2 on 6 matching bases. CDR3 length: 15 residues. Trimming took 6 bases from V and 8 from J, leaving 19 bases between them. CDR1 and CDR2 from the germline V gene are MNHNS and SASEGT. The CDR3 DNA sequence: TGTGCCAGCAGACTCCGGGACGGGAGCGTGGGGGAGCTGTTTTTT. This translates into CASRLRDGSVGELFF.